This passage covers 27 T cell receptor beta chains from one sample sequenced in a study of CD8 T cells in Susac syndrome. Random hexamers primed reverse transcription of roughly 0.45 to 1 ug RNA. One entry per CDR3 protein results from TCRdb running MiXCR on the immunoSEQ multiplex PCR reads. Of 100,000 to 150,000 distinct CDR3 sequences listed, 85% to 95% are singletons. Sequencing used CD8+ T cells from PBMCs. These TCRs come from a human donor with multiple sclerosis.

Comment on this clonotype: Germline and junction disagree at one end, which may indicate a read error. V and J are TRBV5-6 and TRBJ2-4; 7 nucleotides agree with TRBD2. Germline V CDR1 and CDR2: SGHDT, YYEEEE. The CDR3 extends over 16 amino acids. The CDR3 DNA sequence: TGTGCCAGCAGTCGGGCAGCGGGGAGTGGCAAAAACATTCAGTCCTTC. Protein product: CASSRAAGSGKNIQSF.

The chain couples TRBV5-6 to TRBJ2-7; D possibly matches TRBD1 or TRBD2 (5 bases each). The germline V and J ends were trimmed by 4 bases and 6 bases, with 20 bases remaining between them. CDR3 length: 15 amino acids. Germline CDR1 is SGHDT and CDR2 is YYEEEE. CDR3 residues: CASSDPGRQRGEQYF. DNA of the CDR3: TGTGCCAGCAGCGACCCGGGACGGCAGAGGGGCGAGCAGTACTTC.

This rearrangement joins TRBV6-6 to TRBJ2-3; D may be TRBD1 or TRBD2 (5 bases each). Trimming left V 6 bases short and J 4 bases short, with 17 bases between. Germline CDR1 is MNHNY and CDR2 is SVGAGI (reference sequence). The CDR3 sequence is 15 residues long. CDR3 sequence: CASRPGTSAPDTQYF. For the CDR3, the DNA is TGTGCCAGCAGACCCGGGACCTCTGCGCCAGATACGCAGTATTTT.

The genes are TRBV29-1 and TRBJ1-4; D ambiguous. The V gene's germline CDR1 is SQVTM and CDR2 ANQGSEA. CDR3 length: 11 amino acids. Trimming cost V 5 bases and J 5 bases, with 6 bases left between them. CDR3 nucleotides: TGCAGCGTTAGGTTAAATGAAAAACTGTTTTTT. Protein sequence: CSVRLNEKLFF.

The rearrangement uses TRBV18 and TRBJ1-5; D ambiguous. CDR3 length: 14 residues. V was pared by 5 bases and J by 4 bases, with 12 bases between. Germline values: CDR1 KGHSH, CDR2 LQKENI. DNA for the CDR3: TGTGCCAGCTCAGAACGGACGGTAAATCAGCCCCAGCATTTT. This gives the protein CASSERTVNQPQHF.

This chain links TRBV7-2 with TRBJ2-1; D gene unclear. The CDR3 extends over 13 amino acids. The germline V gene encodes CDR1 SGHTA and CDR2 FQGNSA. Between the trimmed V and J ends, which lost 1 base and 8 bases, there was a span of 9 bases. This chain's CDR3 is CASSLEGADEQFF. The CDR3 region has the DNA TGTGCCAGCAGCTTAGAGGGTGCGGATGAGCAGTTCTTC.

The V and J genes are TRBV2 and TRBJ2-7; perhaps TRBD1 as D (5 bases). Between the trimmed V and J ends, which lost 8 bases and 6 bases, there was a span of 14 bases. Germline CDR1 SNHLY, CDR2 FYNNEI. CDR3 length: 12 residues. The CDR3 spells CASSGRGPEQYF. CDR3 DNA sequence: TGTGCCAGCTCCGGAAGGGGTCCCGAGCAGTACTTC.

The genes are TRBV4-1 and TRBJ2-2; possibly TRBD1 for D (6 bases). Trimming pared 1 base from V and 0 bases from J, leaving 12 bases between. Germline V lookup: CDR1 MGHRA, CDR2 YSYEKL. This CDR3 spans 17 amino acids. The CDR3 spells CASSQVMGTTNTGELFF. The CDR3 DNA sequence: TGCGCCAGCAGCCAAGTAATGGGGACAACGAACACCGGGGAGCTGTTTTTT.

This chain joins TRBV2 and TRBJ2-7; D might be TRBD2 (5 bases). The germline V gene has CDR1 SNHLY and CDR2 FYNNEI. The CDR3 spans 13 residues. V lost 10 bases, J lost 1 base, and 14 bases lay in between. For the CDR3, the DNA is TGTGCCACCGGGGTCAGACTATCCTACGAGCAGTACTTC. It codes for CATGVRLSYEQYF.

The CDR3 nucleotides read TGTGCCAGCAGCCAACAGGGGCTCACTGAAGCTTTCTTT. Translated, it gives CASSQQGLTEAFF. This sequence joins TRBV3-1 and TRBJ1-1; possible D gene TRBD1, 6 bases. Germline CDR1 and CDR2: LGHDT and YNNKEL (reference sequence). The germline V and J ends were trimmed by 2 bases and 4 bases, with 8 bases remaining between them. The CDR3 contains 13 residues.

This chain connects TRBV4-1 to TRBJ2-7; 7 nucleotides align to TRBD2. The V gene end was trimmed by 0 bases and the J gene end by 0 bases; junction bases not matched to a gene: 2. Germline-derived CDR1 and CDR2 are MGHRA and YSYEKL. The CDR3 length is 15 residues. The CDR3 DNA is TGCGCCAGCAGCCAAGAGCGGGGGAGCTCCTACGAGCAGTACTTC. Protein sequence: CASSQERGSSYEQYF.

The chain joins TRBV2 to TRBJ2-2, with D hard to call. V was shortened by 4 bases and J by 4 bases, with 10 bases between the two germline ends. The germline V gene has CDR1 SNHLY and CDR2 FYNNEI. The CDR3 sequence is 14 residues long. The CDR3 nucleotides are TGTGCCAGCAGTGCTGGGTTGGGCACCGGGGAGCTGTTTTTT. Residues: CASSAGLGTGELFF.

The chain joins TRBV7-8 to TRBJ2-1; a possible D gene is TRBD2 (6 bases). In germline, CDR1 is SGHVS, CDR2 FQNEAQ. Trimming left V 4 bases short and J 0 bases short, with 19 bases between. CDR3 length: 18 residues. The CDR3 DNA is TGTGCCAGCAGCTCCCGCATAGCGGTAATCAGCTCCTACAATGAGCAGTTCTTC. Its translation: CASSSRIAVISSYNEQFF.

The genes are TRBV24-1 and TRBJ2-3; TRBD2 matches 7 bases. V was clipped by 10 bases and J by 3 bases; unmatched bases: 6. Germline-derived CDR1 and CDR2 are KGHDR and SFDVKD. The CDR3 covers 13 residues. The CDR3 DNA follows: TGTGCCACACAACCGGGGGGTACAGATACGCAGTATTTT. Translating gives CATQPGGTDTQYF.

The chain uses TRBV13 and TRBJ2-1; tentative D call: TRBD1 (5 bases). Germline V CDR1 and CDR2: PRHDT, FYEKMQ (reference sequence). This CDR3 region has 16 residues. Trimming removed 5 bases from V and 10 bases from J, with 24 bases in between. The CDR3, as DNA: TGTGCCAGCAGCCCCTCAGATGGGGCCCAATCAGGGGAGCAGTTCTTC. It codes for CASSPSDGAQSGEQFF. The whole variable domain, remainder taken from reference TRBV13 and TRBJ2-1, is AAGVIQSPRHLIKEKRETATLKCYPIPRHDTVYWYQQGPGQDPQFLISFYEKMQSDKGSIPDRFSAQQFSDYHSELNMSSLELGDSALYFCASSPSDGAQSGEQFFGPGTRLTVL.

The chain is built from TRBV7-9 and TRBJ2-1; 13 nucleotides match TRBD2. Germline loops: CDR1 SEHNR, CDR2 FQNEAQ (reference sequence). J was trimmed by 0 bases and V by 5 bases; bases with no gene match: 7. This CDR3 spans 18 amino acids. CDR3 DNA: TGTGCCAGCAGCCCAGGACTAGCGGGAGTCACCTCCTACAATGAGCAGTTCTTC. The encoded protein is CASSPGLAGVTSYNEQFF. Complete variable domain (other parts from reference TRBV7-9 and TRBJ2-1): DTGVSQNPRHKITKRGQNVTFRCDPISEHNRLYWYRQTLGQGPEFLTYFQNEAQLEKSRLLSDRFSAERPKGSFSTLEIQRTEQGDSAMYLCASSPGLAGVTSYNEQFFGPGTRLTVL.

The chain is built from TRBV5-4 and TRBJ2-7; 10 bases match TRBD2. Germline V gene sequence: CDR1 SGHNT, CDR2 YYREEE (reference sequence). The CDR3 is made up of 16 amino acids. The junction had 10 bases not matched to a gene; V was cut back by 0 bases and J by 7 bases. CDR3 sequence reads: CASSLEMSGGAWEQYF. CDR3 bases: TGTGCCAGCAGCTTGGAAATGAGCGGGGGGGCGTGGGAGCAGTACTTC. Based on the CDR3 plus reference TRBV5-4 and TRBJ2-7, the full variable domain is ETGVTQSPTHLIKTRGQQVTLRCSSQSGHNTVSWYQQALGQGPQFIFQYYREEENGRGNFPPRFSGLQFPNYSSELNVNALELDDSALYLCASSLEMSGGAWEQYFGPGTRLTVT.

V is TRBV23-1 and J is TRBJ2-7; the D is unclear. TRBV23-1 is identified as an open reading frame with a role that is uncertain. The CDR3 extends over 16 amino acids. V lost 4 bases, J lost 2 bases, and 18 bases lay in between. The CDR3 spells CASSRPRGLFTYEQYF. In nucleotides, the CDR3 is TGCGCCAGCAGTCGGCCGAGAGGTCTATTCACCTACGAGCAGTACTTC.

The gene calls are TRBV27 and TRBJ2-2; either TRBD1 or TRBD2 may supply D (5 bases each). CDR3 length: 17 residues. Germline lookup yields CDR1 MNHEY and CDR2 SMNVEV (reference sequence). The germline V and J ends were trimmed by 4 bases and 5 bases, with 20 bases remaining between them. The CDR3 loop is CASSSLSGWDPTGELFF. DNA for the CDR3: TGTGCCAGCAGTTCCCTATCGGGGTGGGACCCGACCGGGGAGCTGTTTTTT.

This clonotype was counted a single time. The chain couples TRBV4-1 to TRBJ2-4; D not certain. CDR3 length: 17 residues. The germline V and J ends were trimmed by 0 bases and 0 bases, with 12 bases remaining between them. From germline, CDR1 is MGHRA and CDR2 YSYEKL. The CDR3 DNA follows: TGCGCCAGCAGCCAAGAATTTGGCTATCTAGCCAAAAACATTCAGTACTTC. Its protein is CASSQEFGYLAKNIQYF.

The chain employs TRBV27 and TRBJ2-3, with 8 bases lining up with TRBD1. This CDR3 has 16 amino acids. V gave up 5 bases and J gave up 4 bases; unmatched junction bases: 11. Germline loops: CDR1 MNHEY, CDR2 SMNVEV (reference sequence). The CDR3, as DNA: TGTGCCAGCAGTCAATACTTTCGACAGGGGTCAGATACGCAGTATTTT. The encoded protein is CASSQYFRQGSDTQYF.

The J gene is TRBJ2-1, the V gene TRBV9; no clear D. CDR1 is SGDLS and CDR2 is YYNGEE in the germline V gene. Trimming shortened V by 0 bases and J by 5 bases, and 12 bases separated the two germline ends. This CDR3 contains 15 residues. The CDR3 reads CASSVVGNRDNEQFF. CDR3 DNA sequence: TGTGCCAGCAGCGTAGTTGGGAATAGGGACAATGAGCAGTTCTTC.

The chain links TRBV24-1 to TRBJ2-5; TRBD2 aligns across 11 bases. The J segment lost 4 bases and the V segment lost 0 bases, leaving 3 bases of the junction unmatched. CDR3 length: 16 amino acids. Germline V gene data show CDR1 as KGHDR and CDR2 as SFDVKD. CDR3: CATSDLRLAGGETQYF. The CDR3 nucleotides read TGTGCCACCAGTGATTTGCGTCTAGCGGGAGGAGAGACCCAGTACTTC.

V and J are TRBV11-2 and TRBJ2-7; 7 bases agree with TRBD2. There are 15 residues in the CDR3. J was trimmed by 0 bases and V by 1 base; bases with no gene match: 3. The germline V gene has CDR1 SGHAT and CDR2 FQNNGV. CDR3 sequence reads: CASSLGPSGSYEQYV. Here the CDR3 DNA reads TGTGCCAGCAGCTTAGGGCCTAGCGGCTCCTACGAGCAGTACGTC.

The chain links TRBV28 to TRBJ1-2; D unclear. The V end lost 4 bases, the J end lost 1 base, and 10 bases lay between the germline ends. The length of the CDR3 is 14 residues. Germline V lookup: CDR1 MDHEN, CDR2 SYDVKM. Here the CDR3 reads CASSSALNNYGYTF. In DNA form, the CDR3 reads TGTGCCAGCAGTTCAGCCCTCAATAACTATGGCTACACCTTC.

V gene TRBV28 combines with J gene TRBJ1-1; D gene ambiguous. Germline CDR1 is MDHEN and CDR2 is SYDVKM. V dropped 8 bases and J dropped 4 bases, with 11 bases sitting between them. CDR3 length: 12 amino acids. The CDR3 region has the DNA TGTGCCAGCGGTCGCTGGGGCACTGAAGCTTTCTTT. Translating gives CASGRWGTEAFF.

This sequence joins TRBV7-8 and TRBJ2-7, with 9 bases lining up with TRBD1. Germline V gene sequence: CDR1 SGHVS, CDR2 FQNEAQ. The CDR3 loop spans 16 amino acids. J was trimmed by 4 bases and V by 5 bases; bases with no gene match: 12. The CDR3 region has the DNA TGTGCCAGCAGCCCCAGCCCCCGCGACAGGGGGTACGAGCAGTACTTC. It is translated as CASSPSPRDRGYEQYF.